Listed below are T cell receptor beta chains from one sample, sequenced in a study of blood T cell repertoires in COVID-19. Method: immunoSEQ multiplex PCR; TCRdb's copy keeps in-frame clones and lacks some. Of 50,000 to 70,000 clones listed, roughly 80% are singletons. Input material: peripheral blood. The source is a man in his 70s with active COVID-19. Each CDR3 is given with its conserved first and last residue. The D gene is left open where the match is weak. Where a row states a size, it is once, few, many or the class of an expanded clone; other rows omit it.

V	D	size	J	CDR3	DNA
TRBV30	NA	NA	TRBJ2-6	CAWSVGGASARSGANVLTF	TGTGCCTGGAGTGTAGGCGGGGCTAGCGCGCGCTCTGGGGCCAACGTCCTGACTTTC
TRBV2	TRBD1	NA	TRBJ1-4	CASRQGLTTNEKLFF	TGTGCCAGCCGACAGGGCCTCACAACTAATGAAAAACTGTTTTTT
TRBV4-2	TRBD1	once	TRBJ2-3	CASSQVATGGADTQYF	TGTGCCAGCAGCCAAGTAGCGACAGGGGGCGCAGATACGCAGTATTTT
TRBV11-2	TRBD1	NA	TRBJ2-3	CASSQYRGQADTQYF	TGTGCCAGCAGCCAATACAGGGGGCAAGCAGATACGCAGTATTTT
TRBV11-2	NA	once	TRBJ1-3	CASSLAGAAGNTIYF	TGTGCCAGCAGCTTGGCAGGCGCCGCTGGAAACACCATATATTTT
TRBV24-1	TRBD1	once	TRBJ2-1	CATSDPRQGGHNEQFF	TGTGCCACCAGTGACCCAAGACAGGGGGGCCACAATGAGCAGTTCTTC
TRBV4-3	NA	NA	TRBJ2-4	CASSQSGGRMAGGIQYF	TGCGCCAGCAGCCAGTCTGGCGGGCGGATGGCCGGGGGCATTCAGTACTTC
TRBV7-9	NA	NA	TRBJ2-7	CASSSLRDSSYEQYF	TGTGCCAGCAGCTCACTGCGGGACAGTTCCTACGAGCAGTACTTC
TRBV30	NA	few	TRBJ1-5	CAWSLGTGNQPQHF	TGTGCCTGGAGTTTGGGCACGGGCAATCAGCCCCAGCATTTT
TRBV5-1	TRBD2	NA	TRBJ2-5	CASSPVTAGEETQYF	TGCGCCAGCAGCCCGGTTACGGCGGGGGAAGAGACCCAGTACTTC
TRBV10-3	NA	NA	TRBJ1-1	CAISVTSNTEAFF	TGTGCCATCAGTGTGACTTCAAACACTGAAGCTTTCTTT
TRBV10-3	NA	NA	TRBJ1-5	CAISEWIVRGNQPQHF	TGTGCCATCAGTGAGTGGATAGTTCGGGGGAATCAGCCCCAGCATTTT
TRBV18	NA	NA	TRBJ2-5	CASSQNRQSQETQYF	TGTGCCAGCTCCCAAAACCGACAGAGCCAAGAGACCCAGTACTTC
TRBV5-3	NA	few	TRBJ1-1	CARSQSGWRAFF	TGTGCCAGAAGCCAGTCCGGGTGGCGAGCTTTCTTT
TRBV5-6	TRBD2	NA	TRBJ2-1	CASSPREAAGGNEQFF	TGTGCCAGCAGCCCTCGGGAGGCTGCCGGTGGGAATGAGCAGTTCTTC
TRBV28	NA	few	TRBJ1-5	CAHGQHLSNQPQHF	TGTGCCCATGGACAGCACCTCAGCAATCAGCCCCAGCATTTT
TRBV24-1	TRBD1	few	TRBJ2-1	CATSDSTGGARVNEQFF	TGTGCCACCAGTGATTCCACAGGGGGCGCAAGGGTCAATGAGCAGTTCTTC
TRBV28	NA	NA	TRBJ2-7	CASRPHRQVTYEQYF	TGTGCCAGTCGACCCCACCGACAGGTGACCTACGAGCAGTACTTC
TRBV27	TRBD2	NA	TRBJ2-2	CASRRLAGDSTGELFF	TGTGCCAGCAGAAGACTAGCGGGAGACAGCACCGGGGAGCTGTTTTTT
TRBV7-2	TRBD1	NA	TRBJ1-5	CASQSPETGAQPQHF	TGTGCCAGCCAATCGCCCGAGACAGGGGCTCAGCCCCAGCATTTT
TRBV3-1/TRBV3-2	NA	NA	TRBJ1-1	CASSQKETGREAFF	TGTGCCAGCAGCCAAAAAGAGACAGGTCGTGAAGCTTTCTTT
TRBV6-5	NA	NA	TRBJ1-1	CASRQDRTANTEAFF	TGTGCCAGCAGACAGGACCGAACGGCGAACACTGAAGCTTTCTTT
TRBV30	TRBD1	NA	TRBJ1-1	CAWSALRGTEAFF	TGTGCCTGGAGTGCCCTCAGGGGGACTGAAGCTTTCTTT
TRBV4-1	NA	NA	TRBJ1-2	CASSQDHRAANYGYTF	TGCGCCAGCAGCCAAGATCACAGGGCAGCTAACTATGGCTACACCTTC
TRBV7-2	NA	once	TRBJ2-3	CASSSLQFSTDTQYF	TGTGCCAGCAGCTCCCTACAGTTTAGCACAGATACGCAGTATTTT
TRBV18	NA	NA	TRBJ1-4	CASSPGKGGEKLFF	TGTGCCAGCTCACCAGGAAAGGGCGGGGAAAAACTGTTTTTT
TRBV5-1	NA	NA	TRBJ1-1	CASSSNARVNTEAFF	TGCGCCAGCAGCTCCAACGCCAGGGTGAACACTGAAGCTTTCTTT
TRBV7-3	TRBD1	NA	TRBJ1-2	CASSLHPGQGVTGYTF	TGTGCCAGCAGCTTACATCCGGGACAGGGCGTTACTGGCTACACCTTC
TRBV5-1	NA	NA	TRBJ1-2	CASSEQGESGYTF	TGCGCCAGCAGCGAACAGGGTGAGTCCGGCTACACCTTC
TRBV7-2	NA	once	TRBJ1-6	CASSLVGRDNSPLHF	TGTGCCAGCAGCTTAGTGGGCCGTGATAATTCACCCCTCCACTTT
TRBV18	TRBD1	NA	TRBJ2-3	CASSPMAGTGGSTDTQYF	TGTGCCAGCTCACCGATGGCCGGGACAGGGGGTTCCACAGATACGCAGTATTTT
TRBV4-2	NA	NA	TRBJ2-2	CASSPLSRGAGELFF	TGTGCCAGCAGCCCCTTAAGTCGAGGTGCCGGGGAGCTGTTTTTT
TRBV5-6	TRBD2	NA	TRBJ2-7	CASSLPGRGEQYF	TGTGCCAGCAGCTTGCCAGGGAGGGGCGAGCAGTACTTC
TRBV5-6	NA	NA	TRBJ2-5	CASSLTEPIVQETQYF	TGTGCCAGCAGCTTGACTGAGCCAATAGTCCAAGAGACCCAGTACTTC
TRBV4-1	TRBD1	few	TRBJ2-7	CASSQDSGTGGYEQYF	TGCGCCAGCAGCCAAGACTCAGGGACAGGGGGCTACGAGCAGTACTTC
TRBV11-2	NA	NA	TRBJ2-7	CASSLDIQGSLQYF	TGTGCCAGCAGCTTAGATATCCAGGGTAGTCTGCAGTACTTC
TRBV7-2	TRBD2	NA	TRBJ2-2	CASSLALAGGGELFF	TGTGCCAGCAGCTTAGCGCTAGCGGGAGGTGGGGAGCTGTTTTTT
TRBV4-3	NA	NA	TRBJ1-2	CASSQLTDGRGYTF	TGCGCCAGCAGCCAACTCACCGACGGCAGGGGCTACACCTTC
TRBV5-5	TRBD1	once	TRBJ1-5	CASSLRWGGQANQPQHF	TGTGCCAGCAGCTTGAGATGGGGAGGACAGGCAAATCAGCCCCAGCATTTT
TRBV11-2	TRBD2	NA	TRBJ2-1	CASRKGLAGIFYNEQFF	TGTGCCAGCAGGAAGGGACTAGCGGGGATCTTTTACAATGAGCAGTTCTTC
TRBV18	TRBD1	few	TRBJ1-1	CASSGQANTEAFF	TGTGCCAGCTCGGGACAGGCTAACACTGAAGCTTTCTTT
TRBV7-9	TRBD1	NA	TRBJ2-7	CASSFRGPGYEQYF	TGTGCCAGCAGCTTTAGGGGGCCCGGGTACGAGCAGTACTTC
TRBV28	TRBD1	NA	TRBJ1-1	CASRLQGTEAFF	TGTGCCAGCAGGTTACAGGGGACTGAAGCTTTCTTT
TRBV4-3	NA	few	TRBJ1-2	CASSQGEGALGYTF	TGCGCCAGCAGCCAAGGGGAAGGGGCTCTCGGCTACACCTTC
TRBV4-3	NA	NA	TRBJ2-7	CASSQGRGGDYEQYF	TGCGCCAGCAGCCAAGGGCGCGGGGGCGACTACGAGCAGTACTTC
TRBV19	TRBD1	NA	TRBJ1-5	CASSMGWDRVDNQPQHF	TGTGCCAGTAGTATGGGGTGGGACAGGGTTGACAATCAGCCCCAGCATTTT
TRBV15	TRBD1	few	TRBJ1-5	CATSRRWDRGNQPQHF	TGTGCCACCAGCAGGAGATGGGACAGGGGGAATCAGCCCCAGCATTTT
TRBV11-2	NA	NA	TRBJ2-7	CASSSFYEQYF	TGTGCCAGCAGTTCCTTCTACGAGCAGTACTTC
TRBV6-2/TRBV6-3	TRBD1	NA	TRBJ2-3	CASSYPGGTGRKDTQYF	TGTGCCAGCAGTTACCCCGGGGGGACAGGGAGGAAAGATACGCAGTATTTT
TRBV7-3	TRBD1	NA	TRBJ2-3	CASSPGQGADTQYF	TGTGCCAGCAGCCCGGGACAGGGGGCCGATACGCAGTATTTT
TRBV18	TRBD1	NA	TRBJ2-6	CASSPGTGGSGANVLTF	TGTGCCAGCTCACCCGGGACAGGGGGCTCTGGGGCCAACGTCCTGACTTTC
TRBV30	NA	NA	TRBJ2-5	CASTPEYGGETQYF	TGTGCCTCCACCCCCGAGTACGGAGGTGAGACCCAGTACTTC
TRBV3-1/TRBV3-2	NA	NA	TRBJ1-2	CASSLRGEAYGYTF	TGTGCCAGCAGCCTCAGGGGAGAGGCGTATGGCTACACCTTC
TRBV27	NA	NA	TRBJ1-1	CASGRRGGVPSAAFF	TGTGCCAGCGGGCGCCGAGGCGGGGTTCCCTCGGCCGCTTTCTTT
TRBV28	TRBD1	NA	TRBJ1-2	CASSGQGKYGYTF	TGTGCCAGCAGCGGACAGGGGAAATATGGCTACACCTTC
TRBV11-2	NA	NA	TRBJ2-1	CASSLVLGLRDEQFF	TGTGCCAGCAGCTTAGTTTTGGGACTTAGGGATGAGCAGTTCTTC
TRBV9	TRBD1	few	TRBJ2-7	CASSVEGTGGADEQYF	TGTGCCAGCAGCGTAGAGGGGACAGGGGGCGCGGACGAGCAGTACTTC
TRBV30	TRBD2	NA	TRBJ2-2	CAWSRGLAAGELFF	TGTGCCTGGAGCAGGGGACTAGCAGCCGGGGAGCTGTTTTTT
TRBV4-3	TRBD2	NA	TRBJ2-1	CASSQRLAGDNEQFF	TGCGCCAGCAGCCAAAGACTAGCGGGAGACAATGAGCAGTTCTTC